This is a list of T cell receptor beta chains from one sample in a study of T-cell memory formation after mild COVID-19. MiXCR, applied by TCRdb to the 5' RACE reads, yields one record per CDR3 protein. This table has over 300,000 distinct CDR3 sequences, 20% to 25% appearing once. Sequenced: PBMCs or a T cell subset sorted from them (not recorded which). The receptors stem from a man aged 18-30 years who had mild COVID-19 (a few samples of this study predate the infection). Cell type and time point are not known. CDR3s include the opening cysteine and the closing phenylalanine or tryptophan. The D gene is left open where the match is weak. Size values are once, few and many counts, or a class for expanded clones, and some rows have none.

D: NA; V: TRBV24-1; size: many; J: TRBJ2-1; CDR3: CATSGTPPNEQFF; DNA: TGTGCCACCAGTGGGACTCCACCTAATGAGCAGTTCTTC
D: TRBD2; V: TRBV12-3/TRBV12-4; size: NA; J: TRBJ2-1; CDR3: CASSPLAGGKGEQFF; DNA: TGTGCCAGCAGCCCACTAGCGGGGGGAAAGGGGGAGCAGTTCTTC
D: NA; V: TRBV6-5; size: few; J: TRBJ1-5; CDR3: CASRPSIGGQPQHF; DNA: TGTGCCAGCAGACCATCGATTGGGGGTCAGCCCCAGCATTTT
D: TRBD2; V: TRBV4-2; size: many; J: TRBJ2-7; CDR3: CASSQAAHSGGAYEQYF; DNA: TGTGCCAGCAGCCAAGCCGCCCATAGCGGGGGGGCCTACGAGCAGTACTTC
D: TRBD1; V: TRBV6-6; size: NA; J: TRBJ1-6; CDR3: CASRPGQGSTLHF; DNA: TGTGCCAGCAGGCCGGGACAGGGGTCAACCCTCCACTTT
D: NA; V: TRBV20-1; size: NA; J: TRBJ1-2; CDR3: CSARAAYGYTF; DNA: TGCAGTGCTCGGGCCGCCTATGGCTACACCTTC
D: TRBD1; V: TRBV16; size: few; J: TRBJ1-2; CDR3: CASSQWDSYGYTF; DNA: TGTGCCAGCAGCCAATGGGACAGCTATGGCTACACCTTC
D: TRBD2; V: TRBV7-2; size: few; J: TRBJ2-5; CDR3: CASSFRLAVQETQYF; DNA: TGTGCCAGCAGCTTCCGACTAGCGGTCCAAGAGACCCAGTACTTC
D: TRBD1; V: TRBV27; size: few; J: TRBJ2-4; CDR3: CASSLTGSKNIQYF; DNA: TGTGCCAGCAGTTTGACAGGGTCCAAAAACATTCAGTACTTC
D: NA; V: TRBV9; size: few; J: TRBJ2-1; CDR3: CASSVGTSYNEQFF; DNA: TGTGCCAGCAGCGTTGGGACGTCCTACAATGAGCAGTTCTTC
D: TRBD2; V: TRBV27; size: NA; J: TRBJ2-7; CDR3: CASAAGAPYEQYF; DNA: TGTGCCAGTGCAGCGGGGGCCCCTTACGAGCAGTACTTC
D: NA; V: TRBV7-6; size: few; J: TRBJ2-3; CDR3: CASSLSKERRTTASTDTQYF; DNA: TGTGCCAGCAGCCTATCAAAAGAGAGACGGACGACGGCTAGCACAGATACGCAGTATTTT
D: TRBD2; V: TRBV2; size: NA; J: TRBJ2-2; CDR3: CASSVAGTTGELFF; DNA: TGTGCCAGCAGTGTAGCGGGGACTACCGGGGAGCTGTTTTTT